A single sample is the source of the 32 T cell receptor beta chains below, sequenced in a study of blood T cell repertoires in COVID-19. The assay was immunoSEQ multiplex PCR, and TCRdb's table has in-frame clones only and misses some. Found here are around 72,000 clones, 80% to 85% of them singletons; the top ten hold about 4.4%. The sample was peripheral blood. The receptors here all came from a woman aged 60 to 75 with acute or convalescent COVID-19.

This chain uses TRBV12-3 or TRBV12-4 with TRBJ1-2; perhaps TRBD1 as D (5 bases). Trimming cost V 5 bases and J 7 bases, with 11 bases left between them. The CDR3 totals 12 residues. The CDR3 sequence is CASSIGTFGYTF. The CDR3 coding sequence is TGTGCCAGCAGTATAGGGACTTTTGGCTACACCTTC.

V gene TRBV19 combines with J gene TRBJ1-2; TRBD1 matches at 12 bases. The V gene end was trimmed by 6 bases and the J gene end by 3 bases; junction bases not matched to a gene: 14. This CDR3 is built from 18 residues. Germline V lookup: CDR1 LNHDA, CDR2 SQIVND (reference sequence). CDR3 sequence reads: CASRRVGGTGGADYGYTF. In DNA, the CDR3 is TGTGCCAGTAGGCGCGTAGGGGGGACAGGGGGCGCGGACTATGGCTACACCTTC.

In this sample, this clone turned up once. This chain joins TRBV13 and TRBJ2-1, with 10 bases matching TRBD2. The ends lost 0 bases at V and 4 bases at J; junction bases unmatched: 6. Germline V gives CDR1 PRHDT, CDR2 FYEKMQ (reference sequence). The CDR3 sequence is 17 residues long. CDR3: CASSLGDPGLAYNEQFF. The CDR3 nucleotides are TGTGCCAGCAGCTTAGGTGATCCGGGACTAGCGTACAATGAGCAGTTCTTC. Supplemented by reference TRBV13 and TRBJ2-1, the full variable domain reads AAGVIQSPRHLIKEKRETATLKCYPIPRHDTVYWYQQGPGQDPQFLISFYEKMQSDKGSIPDRFSAQQFSDYHSELNMSSLELGDSALYFCASSLGDPGLAYNEQFFGPGTRLTVL.

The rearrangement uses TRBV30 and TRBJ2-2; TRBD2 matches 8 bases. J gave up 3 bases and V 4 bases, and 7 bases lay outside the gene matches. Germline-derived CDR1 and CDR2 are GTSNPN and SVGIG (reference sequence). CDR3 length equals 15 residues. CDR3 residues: CAWTPGGAYTGELFF. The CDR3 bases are TGTGCCTGGACTCCCGGGGGGGCGTACACCGGGGAGCTGTTTTTT.

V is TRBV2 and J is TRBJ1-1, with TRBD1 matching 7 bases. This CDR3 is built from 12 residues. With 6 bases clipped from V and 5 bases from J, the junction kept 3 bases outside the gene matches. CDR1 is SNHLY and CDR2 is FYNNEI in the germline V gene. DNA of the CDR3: TGTGCCAGCAGGCCCAGGGGGACTGAAGCTTTCTTT. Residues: CASRPRGTEAFF.

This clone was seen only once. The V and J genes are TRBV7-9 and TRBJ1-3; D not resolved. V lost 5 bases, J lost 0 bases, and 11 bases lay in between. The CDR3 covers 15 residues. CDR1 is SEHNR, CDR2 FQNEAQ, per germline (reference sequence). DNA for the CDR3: TGTGCCAGCAGCCCCCGAGGGCCCTCTGGAAACACCATATATTTT. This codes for CASSPRGPSGNTIYF. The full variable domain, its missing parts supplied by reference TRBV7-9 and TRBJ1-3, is DTGVSQNPRHKITKRGQNVTFRCDPISEHNRLYWYRQTLGQGPEFLTYFQNEAQLEKSRLLSDRFSAERPKGSFSTLEIQRTEQGDSAMYLCASSPRGPSGNTIYFGEGSWLTVV.

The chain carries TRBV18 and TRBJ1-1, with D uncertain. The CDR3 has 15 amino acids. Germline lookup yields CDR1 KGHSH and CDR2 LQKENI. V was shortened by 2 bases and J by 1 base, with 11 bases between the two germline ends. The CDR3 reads CASSPNPTGNTEAFF. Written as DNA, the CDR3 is TGTGCCAGCTCACCAAACCCGACGGGGAACACTGAAGCTTTCTTT.

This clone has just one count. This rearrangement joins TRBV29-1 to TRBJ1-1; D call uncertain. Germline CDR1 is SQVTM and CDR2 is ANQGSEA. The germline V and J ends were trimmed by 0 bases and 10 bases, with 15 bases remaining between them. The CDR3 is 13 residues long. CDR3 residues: CSVEDFLAPGAFF. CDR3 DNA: TGCAGCGTTGAAGATTTTTTGGCCCCGGGAGCTTTCTTT. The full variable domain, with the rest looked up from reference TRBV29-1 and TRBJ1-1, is SAVISQKPSRDICQRGTSLTIQCQVDSQVTMMFWYRQQPGQSLTLIATANQGSEATYESGFVIDKFPISRPNLTFSTLTVSNMSPEDSSIYLCSVEDFLAPGAFFGQGTRLTVV.

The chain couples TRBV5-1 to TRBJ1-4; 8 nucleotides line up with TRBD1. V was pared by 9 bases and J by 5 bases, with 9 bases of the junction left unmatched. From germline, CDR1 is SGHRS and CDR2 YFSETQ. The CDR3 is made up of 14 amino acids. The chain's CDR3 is CATRPGQENEKLFF. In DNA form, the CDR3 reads TGCGCCACCCGGCCGGGACAGGAGAATGAAAAACTGTTTTTT. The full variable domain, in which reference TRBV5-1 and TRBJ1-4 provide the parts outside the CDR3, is KAGVTQTPRYLIKTRGQQVTLSCSPISGHRSVSWYQQTPGQGLQFLFEYFSETQRNKGNFPGRFSGRQFSNSRSEMNVSTLELGDSALYLCATRPGQENEKLFFGSGTQLSVL.

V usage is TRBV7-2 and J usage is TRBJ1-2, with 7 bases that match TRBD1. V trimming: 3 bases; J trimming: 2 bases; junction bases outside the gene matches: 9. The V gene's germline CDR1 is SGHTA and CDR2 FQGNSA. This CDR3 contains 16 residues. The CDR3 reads CASSFATGKGNYGYTF. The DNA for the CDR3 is TGTGCCAGCAGCTTTGCGACAGGGAAGGGGAACTATGGCTACACCTTC.

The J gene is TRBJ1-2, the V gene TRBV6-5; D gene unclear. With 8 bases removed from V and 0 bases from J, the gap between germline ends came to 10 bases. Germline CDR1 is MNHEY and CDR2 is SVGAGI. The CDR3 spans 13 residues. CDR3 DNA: TGTGCCAGCCGGTTACTAGCTAACTATGGCTACACCTTC. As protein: CASRLLANYGYTF.

The CDR3 coding sequence is TGTGCCAGCAGTCCCGACAGGGTGAAAGGAAACACCATATATTTT. This gives the protein CASSPDRVKGNTIYF. This chain connects TRBV6-5 to TRBJ1-3; 7 nucleotides align to TRBD1. The CDR3 has 15 residues. The J segment lost 4 bases and the V segment lost 5 bases, leaving 8 bases of the junction unmatched. CDR1 is MNHEY and CDR2 is SVGAGI in the germline V gene.

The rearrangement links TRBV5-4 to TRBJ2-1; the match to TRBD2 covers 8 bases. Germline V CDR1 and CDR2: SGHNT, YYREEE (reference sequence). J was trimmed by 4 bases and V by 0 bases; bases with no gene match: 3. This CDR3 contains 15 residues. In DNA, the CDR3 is TGTGCCAGCAGCTTGGGAAGCGGGGGTTACAATGAGCAGTTCTTC. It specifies CASSLGSGGYNEQFF.

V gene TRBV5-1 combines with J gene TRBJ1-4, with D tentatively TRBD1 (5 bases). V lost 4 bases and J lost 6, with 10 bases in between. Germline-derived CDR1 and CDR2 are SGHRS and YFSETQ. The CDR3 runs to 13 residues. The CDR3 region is CASSPARDEKLFF. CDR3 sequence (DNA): TGCGCCAGCAGCCCGGCCAGGGATGAAAAACTGTTTTTT.

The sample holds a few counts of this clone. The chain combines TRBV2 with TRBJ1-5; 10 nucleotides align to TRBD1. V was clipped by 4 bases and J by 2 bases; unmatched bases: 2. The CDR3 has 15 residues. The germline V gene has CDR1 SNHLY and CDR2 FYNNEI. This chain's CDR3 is CASSAGTGGNQPQHF. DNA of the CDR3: TGTGCCAGCAGTGCAGGGACAGGGGGCAATCAGCCCCAGCATTTT.

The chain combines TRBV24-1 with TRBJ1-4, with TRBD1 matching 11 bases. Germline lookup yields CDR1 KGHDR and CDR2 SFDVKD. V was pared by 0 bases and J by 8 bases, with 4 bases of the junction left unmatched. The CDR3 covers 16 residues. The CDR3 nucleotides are TGTGCCACCAGTGATTTGCGGGACAGGGGGAAAGAAAAACTGTTTTTT. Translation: CATSDLRDRGKEKLFF.

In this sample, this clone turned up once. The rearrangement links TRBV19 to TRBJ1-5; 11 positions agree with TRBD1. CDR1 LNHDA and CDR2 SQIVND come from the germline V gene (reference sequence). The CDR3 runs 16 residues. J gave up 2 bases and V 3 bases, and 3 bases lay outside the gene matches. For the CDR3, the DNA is TGTGCCAGTAGTATGGGGACAGGGGGACGCAATCAGCCCCAGCATTTT. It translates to CASSMGTGGRNQPQHF.

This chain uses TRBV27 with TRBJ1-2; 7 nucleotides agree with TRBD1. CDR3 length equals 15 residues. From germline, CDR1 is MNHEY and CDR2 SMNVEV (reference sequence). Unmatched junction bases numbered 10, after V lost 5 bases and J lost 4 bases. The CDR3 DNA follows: TGTGCCAGCAGTCCGACAGGGAATCCGGGCTATGGCTACACCTTC. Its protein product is CASSPTGNPGYGYTF.

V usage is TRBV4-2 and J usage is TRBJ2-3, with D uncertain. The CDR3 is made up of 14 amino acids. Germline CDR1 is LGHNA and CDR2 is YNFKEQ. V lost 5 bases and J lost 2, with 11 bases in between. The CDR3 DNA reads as TGTGCCAGCAGCGGCGCTAGAGACACAGATACGCAGTATTTT. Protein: CASSGARDTDTQYF.

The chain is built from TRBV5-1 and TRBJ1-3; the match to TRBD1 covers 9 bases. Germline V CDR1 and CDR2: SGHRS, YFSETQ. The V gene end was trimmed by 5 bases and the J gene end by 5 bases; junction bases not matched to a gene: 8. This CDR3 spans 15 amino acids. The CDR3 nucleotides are TGCGCCAGCAGTCTGGGGGACAGGGATCGAAACACCATATATTTT. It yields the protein CASSLGDRDRNTIYF. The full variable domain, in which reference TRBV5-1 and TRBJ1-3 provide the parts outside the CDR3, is KAGVTQTPRYLIKTRGQQVTLSCSPISGHRSVSWYQQTPGQGLQFLFEYFSETQRNKGNFPGRFSGRQFSNSRSEMNVSTLELGDSALYLCASSLGDRDRNTIYFGEGSWLTVV.

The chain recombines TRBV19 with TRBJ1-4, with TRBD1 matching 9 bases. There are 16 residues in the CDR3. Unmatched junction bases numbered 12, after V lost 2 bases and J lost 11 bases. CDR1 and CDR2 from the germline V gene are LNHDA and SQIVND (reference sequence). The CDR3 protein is CASSILPGQGLEKLFF. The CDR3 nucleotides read TGTGCCAGTAGTATATTACCGGGACAGGGATTGGAGAAACTGTTTTTT.

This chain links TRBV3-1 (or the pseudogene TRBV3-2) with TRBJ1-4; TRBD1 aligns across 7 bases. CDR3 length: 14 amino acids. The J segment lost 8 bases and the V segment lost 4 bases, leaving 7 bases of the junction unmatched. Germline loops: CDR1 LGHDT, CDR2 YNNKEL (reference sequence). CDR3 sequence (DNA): TGTGCCAGCAGCCTCGGACAGGTACAAGAAAAACTGTTTTTT. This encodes CASSLGQVQEKLFF.

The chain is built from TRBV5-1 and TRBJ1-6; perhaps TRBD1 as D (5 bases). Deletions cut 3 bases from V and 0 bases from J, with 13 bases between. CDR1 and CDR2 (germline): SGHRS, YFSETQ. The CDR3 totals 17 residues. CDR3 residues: CASSSEGLSSYNSPLHF. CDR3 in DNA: TGCGCCAGCAGCTCGGAGGGGCTGAGCTCCTATAATTCACCCCTCCACTTT.

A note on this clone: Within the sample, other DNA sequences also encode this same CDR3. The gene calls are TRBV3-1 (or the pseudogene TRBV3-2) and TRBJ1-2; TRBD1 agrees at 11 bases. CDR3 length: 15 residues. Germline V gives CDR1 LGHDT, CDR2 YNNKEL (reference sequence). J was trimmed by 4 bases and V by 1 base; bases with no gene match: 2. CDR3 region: CASSQAGQGGYGYTF. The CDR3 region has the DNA TGTGCCAGCAGCCAAGCGGGACAGGGGGGCTATGGCTACACCTTC.

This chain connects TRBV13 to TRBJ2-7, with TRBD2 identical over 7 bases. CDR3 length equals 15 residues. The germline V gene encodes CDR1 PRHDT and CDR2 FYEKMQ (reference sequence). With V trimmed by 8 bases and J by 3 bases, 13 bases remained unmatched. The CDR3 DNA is TGTGCCAGCCGGAGCCGAACGGGGGGAATCTACGAGCAGTACTTC. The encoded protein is CASRSRTGGIYEQYF. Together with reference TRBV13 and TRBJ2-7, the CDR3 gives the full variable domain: AAGVIQSPRHLIKEKRETATLKCYPIPRHDTVYWYQQGPGQDPQFLISFYEKMQSDKGSIPDRFSAQQFSDYHSELNMSSLELGDSALYFCASRSRTGGIYEQYFGPGTRLTVT.

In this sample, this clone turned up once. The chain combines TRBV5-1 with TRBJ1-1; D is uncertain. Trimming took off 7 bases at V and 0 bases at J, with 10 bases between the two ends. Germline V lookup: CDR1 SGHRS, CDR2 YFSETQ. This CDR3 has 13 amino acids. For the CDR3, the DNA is TGCGCCAGCCACACTAACGTGAACACTGAAGCTTTCTTT. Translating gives CASHTNVNTEAFF.

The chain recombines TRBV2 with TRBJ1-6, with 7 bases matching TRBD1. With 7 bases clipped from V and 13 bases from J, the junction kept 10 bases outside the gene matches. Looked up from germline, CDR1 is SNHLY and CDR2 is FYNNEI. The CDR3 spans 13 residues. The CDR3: CASTPGQFTPLHF. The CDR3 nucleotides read TGTGCCAGCACCCCGGGACAGTTTACGCCCCTCCACTTT. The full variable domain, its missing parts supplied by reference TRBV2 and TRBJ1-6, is EPEVTQTPSHQVTQMGQEVILRCVPISNHLYFYWYRQILGQKVEFLVSFYNNEISEKSEIFDDQFSVERPDGSNFTLKIRSTKLEDSAMYFCASTPGQFTPLHFGNGTRLTVT.

As DNA, the CDR3 is TGTGCCAGCAGCGTAAGGGGCGAGCCTGACGAAAAACTGTTTTTT. Translation: CASSVRGEPDEKLFF. This chain joins TRBV9 and TRBJ1-4, with D perhaps matching TRBD1 (5 bases). The V and J ends lost 1 base and 8 bases respectively, with 15 bases between them. Per germline, CDR1 SGDLS and CDR2 YYNGEE. The CDR3 has 15 amino acids.

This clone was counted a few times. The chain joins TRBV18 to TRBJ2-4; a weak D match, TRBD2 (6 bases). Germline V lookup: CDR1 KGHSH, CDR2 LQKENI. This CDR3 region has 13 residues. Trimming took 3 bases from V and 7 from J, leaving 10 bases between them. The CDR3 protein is CASSPGGGNIQYF. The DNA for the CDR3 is TGTGCCAGCTCACCGGGAGGTGGCAACATTCAGTACTTC.

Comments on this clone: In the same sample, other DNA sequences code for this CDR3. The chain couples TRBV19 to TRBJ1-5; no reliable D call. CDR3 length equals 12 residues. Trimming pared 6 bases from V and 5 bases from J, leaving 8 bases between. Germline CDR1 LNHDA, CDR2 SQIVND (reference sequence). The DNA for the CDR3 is TGTGCCAGTAGCCCTTTAGATCAGCCCCAGCATTTT. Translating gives CASSPLDQPQHF.

DNA for the CDR3: TGTGCCAGCAGCCTAACAGGGGGAGGGGGAGGCACTGAAGCTTTCTTT. It translates to CASSLTGGGGGTEAFF. V is TRBV3-1 (or the pseudogene TRBV3-2) and J is TRBJ1-1, with TRBD1 identical over 8 bases. The CDR3 has 16 amino acids. Germline V gene data show CDR1 as LGHDT and CDR2 as YNNKEL (reference sequence). J lost 4 bases, V lost 4 bases, and 11 bases had no gene match.

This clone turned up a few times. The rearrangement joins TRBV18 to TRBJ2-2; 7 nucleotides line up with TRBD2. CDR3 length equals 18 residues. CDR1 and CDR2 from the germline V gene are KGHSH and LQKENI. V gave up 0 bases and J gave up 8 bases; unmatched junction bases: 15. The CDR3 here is CASSPPVGAGFTSGELFF. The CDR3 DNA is TGTGCCAGCTCACCACCGGTGGGAGCGGGGTTCACGTCGGGGGAGCTGTTTTTT.